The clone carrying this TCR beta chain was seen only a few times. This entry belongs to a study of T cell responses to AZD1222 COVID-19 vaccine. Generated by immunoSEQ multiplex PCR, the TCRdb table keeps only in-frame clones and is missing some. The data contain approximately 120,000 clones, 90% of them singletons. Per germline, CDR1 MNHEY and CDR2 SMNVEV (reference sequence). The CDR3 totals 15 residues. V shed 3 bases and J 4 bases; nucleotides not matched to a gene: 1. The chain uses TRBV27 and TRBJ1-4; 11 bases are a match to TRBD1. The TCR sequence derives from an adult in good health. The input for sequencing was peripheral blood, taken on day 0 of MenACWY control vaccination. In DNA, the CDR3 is TGTGCCAGCAGTTTGGGGACAGGGGGTAATGAAAAACTGTTTTTT. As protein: CASSLGTGGNEKLFF.